Below, one TCR beta chain is given with its context. Its antigen is currently unknown. TCRdb's table, derived via immunoSEQ multiplex PCR, lists solely in-frame clones and lacks some. The sample has about 120,000 clones, 92% seen once. Trimming took 0 bases from V and 3 from J, leaving 5 bases between them. This CDR3 has 13 residues. Germline assignment: CDR1 LGHDT and CDR2 YNNKEL (reference sequence). These data come from a study of T cell responses to AZD1222 COVID-19 vaccine. Regarding the study as a whole: White British ancestry dominated among donors, who included more females, and clonal diversity was possibly underestimated. The peak T cell response came first, and repertoires were sampled only after it. Nearly half of unique spike-specific TCRs reportedly avoided B.1.351 and B.1.1.7 mutated regions.

The TCR sequence derives from an adult in good health. V gene TRBV3-1 (or the pseudogene TRBV3-2) combines with J gene TRBJ1-1; unclear D gene. The sample consisted of peripheral blood, taken on day 0 of AZD1222 vaccination. CDR3 nucleotide sequence: TGTGCCAGCAGCCAAGATGGCTACACTGAAGCTTTCTTT. Translating it yields CASSQDGYTEAFF.